The sequence of this TCR beta chain was determined in a study of OX40 agonist ivuxolimab in advanced cancers. Study context: Every 2 weeks, ivuxolimab was infused into the patients intravenously at between 0.01 and 10 mg/kg.

TCRdb's table, derived via immunoSEQ multiplex PCR, lists solely in-frame clones and lacks some. The sample shows around 95,000 clones, under 95% of them seen only once. As regards this clone: The antigen remains undetermined.

Germline V gives CDR1 SGHDN, CDR2 FVKESK. V was trimmed by 4 bases and J by 3 bases, leaving 7 bases between them. The CDR3 is made up of 12 amino acids. Notes on the study in general: Among expanded peripheral T cells, antigen specificity went undetermined.

The genes are TRBV14 and TRBJ2-7; D uncertain. This clonotype was sampled from an adult with an advanced solid tumor such as melanoma, head and neck, liver or kidney cancer. The sequencing used CD4+ or CD8+ T cells sorted from blood, collected in a trial of the OX40 agonist ivuxolimab. CDR3 coding DNA: TGTGCCAGCAGCCCCACATACTACGAGCAGTACTTC. This encodes CASSPTYYEQYF.